The entry below describes one T cell receptor (beta chain). The sample originates from a study of blood T cell repertoires in COVID-19. Background on the study: Sources were T cells, B-cell-depleted T cells, or PBMCs; the material itself was cDNA or gDNA.

Followed longitudinally, the Seattle patients had been enrolled during active infection. CDR3 length: 14 residues. Germline assignment: CDR1 SQVTM and CDR2 ANQGSEA. Trimming took 7 bases from V and 5 from J; bases not matched to a gene: 11. As originally analysed: Reference gene primer amplification yielded estimated nucleated cell counts. TCRdb's copy holds only in-frame clones and misses some; the assay was immunoSEQ multiplex PCR. That table gives V, J and clone size, and the DNA gave D and trimming. The sample shows roughly 340,000 clones, roughly nine tenths of them seen only once. The rearrangement links TRBV29-1 to TRBJ2-1; 7 bases map to TRBD1. Sequenced input: peripheral blood. This sequence was found in a woman aged 25 to 45 with COVID-19, enrolled during active disease. The CDR3 bases are TGCAGCGCCGAAGTGGGACAGCTCAACAATGAGCAGTTCTTC. Translation gives CSAEVGQLNNEQFF.